This record concerns one TCR beta chain sequence. The antigen is undetermined. The CDR3 has 14 residues. V lost 1 base and J lost 6, with 11 bases in between. Germline CDR1 reads MGHRA; CDR2 reads YSYEKL. The record originates from a study of T cell repertoires in cytomegalovirus infection. Study as a whole: Well-studied HLA-B-restricted CMV epitopes were used in the study alongside recently identified HLA-C-restricted ones. It can be stated that public TCR beta signatures indicated CMV infection as well as a matching HLA type. Notes on the study in general: In two of eight donors, the top clonotype was HLA-C-restricted CMV-specific. There were carriers of CMV plus the relevant HLA, and cumulative public TCR beta family frequency identified them.

TCRdb itself ran the reads through MiXCR, one entry per CDR3 protein. Among approximately 500,000 distinct CDR3 sequences listed, about 33% were seen once. The input for sequencing was cultured PBMCs, taken from culture after CMV antigen stimulation. The clonotype comes from a human donor in good health (CMV status not recorded). Some clones in this sample may be carry-over from other donors' samples. The rearrangement joins TRBV4-1 to TRBJ2-3; D possibly uses TRBD1 or TRBD2 (5 bases each). The CDR3 DNA sequence: TGCGCCAGCAGCCAAGGGGGGAACGGGGATACGCAGTATTTT. It codes for CASSQGGNGDTQYF.